This passage covers 24 T cell receptor beta chains from one sample sequenced in a study of shared clonotypes between healthy human individuals. Only CD45RO-negative cells positively selected for CCR7 counted as naive CD8 cells, so terminally differentiated effector memory CD45RA+ cells were excluded. Profiled with immunoSEQ multiplex PCR; TCRdb holds only in-frame clones, not every one. The table has hundreds of thousands of clones, 90% to 95% seen once. Sample: naive CD8+ T cells sorted from blood. The receptor set was obtained from a man under 40 in good health.

The chain uses TRBV15 and TRBJ1-5; weak D call: TRBD1 (5 bases). The germline V and J ends were trimmed by 4 bases and 4 bases, with 8 bases remaining between them. The CDR3 totals 13 residues. In germline, CDR1 is LNHNV, CDR2 YYDKDF (reference sequence). As DNA, the CDR3 is TGTGCCACCAGCACCGACAGTAATCAGCCCCAGCATTTT. Translating it yields CATSTDSNQPQHF.

The chain couples TRBV9 to TRBJ2-7, with D tentatively TRBD1 or TRBD2 (6 bases each). Germline V CDR1 and CDR2: SGDLS, YYNGEE. V was cut by 3 bases and J by 5 bases, with 21 bases left in between. This CDR3 has 16 residues. The chain's CDR3 is CASSAGIGGAGDEQYF. The CDR3 region has the DNA TGTGCCAGCAGCGCGGGAATCGGGGGAGCAGGGGACGAGCAGTACTTC.

The V gene is TRBV6-4, the J gene TRBJ2-1; TRBD2 matches 10 bases. Trimming took 1 base from V and 7 from J; bases not matched to a gene: 4. CDR1 is MRHNA, CDR2 SNTAGT, per germline. CDR3 length: 15 amino acids. The CDR3 region has the DNA TGTGCCAGCAGTGACTGGTCTAGCGGGAGTAATGAGCAGTTCTTC. This gives the protein CASSDWSSGSNEQFF.

The V and J genes are TRBV4-1 and TRBJ1-2, with D unresolved. Germline V lookup: CDR1 MGHRA, CDR2 YSYEKL. V was clipped by 3 bases and J by 4 bases, with 12 bases between them. This CDR3 has 14 amino acids. The CDR3 here is CASSQTQTGYGYTF. In DNA form, the CDR3 reads TGCGCCAGCAGCCAGACCCAAACTGGCTATGGCTACACCTTC.

This chain uses TRBV10-3 with TRBJ2-5; 8 bases map to TRBD2. This CDR3 is built from 15 residues. After removal of 4 bases from V and 5 bases from J, the junction contained 9 bases not matched to a gene. Per the germline V gene, CDR1 is ENHRY and CDR2 is SYGVKD. The CDR3 DNA reads as TGTGCCATCAGTGCGGCGGGAGGCGAGCGGGAGACCCAGTACTTC. This codes for CAISAAGGERETQYF.

V and J are TRBV6-5 and TRBJ2-3; maybe TRBD2 (5 bases). Germline CDR1 MNHEY, CDR2 SVGAGI. The CDR3 is 15 residues long. Trimming removed 6 bases from V and 2 bases from J, with 15 bases in between. The CDR3 DNA sequence: TGTGCCAGCAGCCTTCTGCCGGGAAACACAGATACGCAGTATTTT. Its protein product is CASSLLPGNTDTQYF.

The chain recombines TRBV7-6 with TRBJ1-4; TRBD1 agrees at 10 bases. CDR3 length equals 14 residues. The germline gives CDR1 SGHVS, CDR2 FNYEAQ. Trimming cost V 4 bases and J 7 bases; bases outside gene matches: 3. The CDR3 region is CASSSRDRGEKLFF. The CDR3 region has the DNA TGTGCCAGCAGCTCCCGGGACAGGGGTGAAAAACTGTTTTTT. The entire variable domain, with the rest obtained from reference TRBV7-6 and TRBJ1-4, is as follows: GAGVSQSPRYKVTKRGQDVALRCDPISGHVSLYWYRQALGQGPEFLTYFNYEAQQDKSGLPNDRFSAERPEGSISTLTIQRTEQRDSAMYRCASSSRDRGEKLFFGSGTQLSVL.

J is TRBJ2-7 and V is TRBV11-2; D is ambiguous. The V and J ends lost 3 bases and 3 bases respectively, with 9 bases between them. The CDR3 contains 13 residues. The germline gives CDR1 SGHAT, CDR2 FQNNGV. The CDR3 sequence: CASSFASYYEQYF. For the CDR3, the DNA is TGTGCCAGCAGCTTCGCGTCTTACTACGAGCAGTACTTC. The full variable domain, with the rest looked up from reference TRBV11-2 and TRBJ2-7, is EAGVAQSPRYKIIEKRQSVAFWCNPISGHATLYWYQQILGQGPKLLIQFQNNGVVDDSQLPKDRFSAERLKGVDSTLKIQPAKLEDSAVYLCASSFASYYEQYFGPGTRLTVT.

This chain links TRBV27 with TRBJ2-1; TRBD2 matches at 13 bases. The CDR3 runs to 16 residues. Germline V lookup: CDR1 MNHEY, CDR2 SMNVEV (reference sequence). With 4 bases clipped from V and 4 bases from J, the junction kept 4 bases outside the gene matches. CDR3 sequence: CASSSGLAGVYNEQFF. The CDR3, as DNA: TGTGCCAGCAGTTCAGGACTAGCGGGAGTGTACAATGAGCAGTTCTTC.

The chain uses TRBV7-9 and TRBJ2-7, with D unresolved. The germline V gene encodes CDR1 SEHNR and CDR2 FQNEAQ (reference sequence). The CDR3 consists of 12 residues. V was shortened by 4 bases and J by 2 bases, with 6 bases between the two germline ends. CDR3 nucleotide sequence: TGTGCCAGCAGCTCCTTCACCTACGAGCAGTACTTC. Translated: CASSSFTYEQYF.

The rearrangement links TRBV5-1 to TRBJ2-3; 13 bases are shared with TRBD2. The CDR3 has 17 amino acids. Germline CDR1 reads SGHRS; CDR2 reads YFSETQ. Losses at the gene ends were 4 bases for V and 4 bases for J; bases not matched to a gene: 9. The chain's CDR3 is CASSPTGLAGVPDTQYF. The CDR3 nucleotides read TGCGCCAGCAGCCCTACTGGACTAGCGGGAGTCCCAGATACGCAGTATTTT.

The chain employs TRBV27 and TRBJ2-1; perhaps TRBD2 as D (5 bases). CDR1 and CDR2 from the germline V gene are MNHEY and SMNVEV (reference sequence). The CDR3 runs to 13 residues. V lost 5 bases and J lost 5, with 10 bases in between. CDR3 loop: CASSGLEDNEQFF. The CDR3 DNA reads TGTGCCAGCAGTGGACTGGAGGACAATGAGCAGTTCTTC.

This clone was picked up one time. The chain joins TRBV9 to TRBJ2-2; TRBD2 is a possible D gene (6 bases). Trimming removed 0 bases at V and 3 bases at J, with 12 bases between. In germline, CDR1 is SGDLS, CDR2 YYNGEE. The CDR3 has 16 amino acids. This CDR3 is CASSVVGGMDTGELFF. The CDR3 nucleotides are TGTGCCAGCAGCGTAGTTGGGGGGATGGACACCGGGGAGCTGTTTTTT.

The chain couples TRBV27 to TRBJ2-5; 7 bases map to TRBD2. CDR1 is MNHEY and CDR2 is SMNVEV in the germline V gene (reference sequence). V lost 5 bases, J lost 5 bases, and 8 bases stayed unmatched. The CDR3 sequence is 14 residues long. The DNA of the CDR3 is TGTGCCAGCAGTCCCGCTTTAGCGGGTGAGACCCAGTACTTC. It codes for CASSPALAGETQYF.

In its sample, this clone was seen once. The chain employs TRBV5-4 and TRBJ2-3; D remains ambiguous. Trimming removed 4 bases at V and 2 bases at J, with 20 bases between. The germline V gene has CDR1 SGHNT and CDR2 YYREEE (reference sequence). The CDR3 is made up of 17 amino acids. CDR3 loop: CASSHLIEKGYTDTQYF. In nucleotides, the CDR3 is TGTGCCAGCAGCCATCTTATTGAGAAAGGGTACACAGATACGCAGTATTTT. Using reference TRBV5-4 and TRBJ2-3 for the parts outside the CDR3, the full variable domain is ETGVTQSPTHLIKTRGQQVTLRCSSQSGHNTVSWYQQALGQGPQFIFQYYREEENGRGNFPPRFSGLQFPNYSSELNVNALELDDSALYLCASSHLIEKGYTDTQYFGPGTRLTVL.

The J gene is TRBJ2-3, the V gene TRBV28; 11 bases agree with TRBD2. Unmatched junction bases numbered 6, after V lost 6 bases and J lost 4 bases. The CDR3 runs to 15 residues. The germline V gene has CDR1 MDHEN and CDR2 SYDVKM. In DNA, the CDR3 is TGTGCCAGCAGAAACCCGGGACTAGCGGCAGATACGCAGTATTTT. It codes for CASRNPGLAADTQYF.

The rearrangement joins TRBV5-1 to TRBJ2-1, with D hard to call. V was shortened by 1 base and J by 4 bases, with 6 bases between the two germline ends. The CDR3 is made up of 13 amino acids. Germline CDR1 is SGHRS and CDR2 is YFSETQ. The CDR3 is CASSLSEYNEQFF. CDR3 DNA sequence: TGCGCCAGCAGCTTGTCAGAGTACAATGAGCAGTTCTTC.

V and J are TRBV10-2 and TRBJ1-5; D gene ambiguous. Looked up from germline, CDR1 is WSHSY and CDR2 is SAAADI. V shed 0 bases and J shed 3 bases, with 9 bases lying between them. The CDR3 spans 15 residues. The CDR3 loop is CASSESWADNQPQHF. The DNA of the CDR3 is TGCGCCAGCAGTGAGTCCTGGGCAGACAATCAGCCCCAGCATTTT.

The rearrangement joins TRBV10-3 to TRBJ1-1; D remains unclear. From germline, CDR1 is ENHRY and CDR2 SYGVKD. The V end was cut by 0 bases, the J end by 1 base, with 12 bases between. The CDR3 extends over 16 amino acids. CDR3 nucleotide sequence: TGTGCCATCAGTGAGTCCGCCGCCAGGTCGAACACTGAAGCTTTCTTT. Its translation is CAISESAARSNTEAFF.

The chain recombines TRBV11-2 with TRBJ2-1; 10 bases fit TRBD2. The junction had 5 bases not matched to a gene; V was cut back by 6 bases and J by 0 bases. In germline, CDR1 is SGHAT, CDR2 FQNNGV. This CDR3 region has 16 residues. CDR3 region: CASRTLAGVSYNEQFF. The CDR3, as DNA: TGTGCCAGCAGGACTCTAGCGGGAGTCTCCTACAATGAGCAGTTCTTC.

V usage is TRBV7-9 and J usage is TRBJ1-1; D remains ambiguous. The CDR3 has 13 residues. Trimming removed 5 bases from V and 1 base from J, with 8 bases in between. Per the germline V gene, CDR1 is SEHNR and CDR2 is FQNEAQ (reference sequence). CDR3 in amino acids: CASSPTANTEAFF. CDR3 nucleotides: TGTGCCAGCAGCCCTACGGCGAACACTGAAGCTTTCTTT. Full variable domain (rest looked up from reference TRBV7-9 and TRBJ1-1): DTGVSQNPRHKITKRGQNVTFRCDPISEHNRLYWYRQTLGQGPEFLTYFQNEAQLEKSRLLSDRFSAERPKGSFSTLEIQRTEQGDSAMYLCASSPTANTEAFFGQGTRLTVV.

The rearrangement links TRBV5-6 to TRBJ2-7, with D perhaps matching TRBD2 (5 bases). The germline V and J ends were trimmed by 4 bases and 2 bases, with 13 bases remaining between them. The germline CDR1 and CDR2 sequences are SGHDT and YYEEEE. This CDR3 spans 14 amino acids. The CDR3 region is CASSLALEAYEQYF. The DNA for the CDR3 is TGTGCCAGCAGCCTGGCGCTGGAGGCCTACGAGCAGTACTTC.

This chain connects TRBV2 to TRBJ1-2; tentatively, D is TRBD1 (6 bases). Looked up from germline, CDR1 is SNHLY and CDR2 is FYNNEI. With 6 bases removed from V and 4 bases from J, the gap between germline ends came to 9 bases. The CDR3 loop spans 12 amino acids. The CDR3 nucleotides read TGTGCCAGCAGAGGGACACCCTATGGCTACACCTTC. Residues: CASRGTPYGYTF.

V gene TRBV2 combines with J gene TRBJ2-2; D ambiguous. The V and J ends lost 5 bases and 1 base respectively, with 11 bases between them. The CDR3 sequence is 15 residues long. CDR1 is SNHLY, CDR2 FYNNEI, per germline. CDR3 residues: CASSFQSENTGELFF. As DNA, the CDR3 is TGTGCCAGCAGTTTCCAGAGCGAGAACACCGGGGAGCTGTTTTTT.